Below, 5 T cell receptor beta chains from the same sample are listed, as sequenced in a study of blood T cell repertoires in COVID-19. Profiling relied on immunoSEQ multiplex PCR, and the TCRdb table lists in-frame clones only, not all of them. The sample contains almost 400,000 clones, over 85% of which appear only once. The sample was PBMCs or T cells enriched from blood (not recorded which). These receptors all come from a young woman who had recovered from COVID-19.

This chain joins TRBV6-2 or TRBV6-3 and TRBJ1-1; 7 bases line up with TRBD1. The CDR3 spans 14 residues. V was clipped by 7 bases and J by 7 bases; unmatched bases: 12. The germline V gene has CDR1 MNHEY and CDR2 SVGEGT. In DNA, the CDR3 is TGTGCCAGCACCCCTCGAGGGGGCGCCCTTGAAGCTTTCTTT. Protein sequence: CASTPRGGALEAFF.

CDR3 nucleotides: TGCGCCAGCAGCCAAGGACACAGATACACCTTC. Protein sequence: CASSQGHRYTF. The chain recombines TRBV4-1 with TRBJ1-2; D is unresolved. CDR3 length: 11 residues. V was clipped by 1 base and J by 11 bases, with 8 bases between them. Looked up from germline, CDR1 is MGHRA and CDR2 is YSYEKL.

This clone was counted a single time. J is TRBJ1-6 and V is TRBV27; D is unclear. Per germline, CDR1 MNHEY and CDR2 SMNVEV (reference sequence). Trimming shortened V by 9 bases and J by 10 bases, and 19 bases separated the two germline ends. CDR3 length: 14 amino acids. Written as DNA, the CDR3 is TGTGCCAGTTCGCGTGCTCGGGATGGATCACCCCTCCACTTT. Protein product: CASSRARDGSPLHF.

The chain's CDR3 is CASSPLRDTQYF. The DNA for the CDR3 is TGTGCCAGCAGCCCCCTTCGGGATACGCAGTATTTT. The V call is TRBV7-8, the J call TRBJ2-3; no clear D. V was trimmed by 5 bases and J by 6 bases, leaving 9 bases between them. CDR1 is SGHVS and CDR2 is FQNEAQ in the germline V gene. This CDR3 is built from 12 residues.

The gene calls are TRBV5-1 and TRBJ1-3; D perhaps matches TRBD1 (5 bases). Trimming removed 4 bases from V and 0 bases from J, with 14 bases in between. Germline V CDR1 and CDR2: SGHRS, YFSETQ. The CDR3 covers 16 residues. The CDR3 is CASSERGRSSGNTIYF. As DNA, the CDR3 is TGCGCCAGCAGCGAGCGGGGCCGAAGCTCTGGAAACACCATATATTTT.